Listed below are T cell receptor beta chains from one sample, sequenced in a study of tumor-infiltrating lymphocytes in primary liver carcinoma. TCRdb reanalysed the multiplex PCR reads using MiXCR and keeps one entry per CDR3 protein. Seen here are 100,000 to 120,000 distinct CDR3 sequences, approximately 82% observed once, and the top ten hold 15% to 20%. The sequenced sample was liver tumor tissue from sampling region 3. The origin of the receptors is a man aged 40-49 years with primary liver carcinoma and hepatitis B virus infection. Both conserved end residues are part of each CDR3. The D gene is left open where the match is weak. Rows give clone size only sometimes, using once, few, many, or a class for an expanded clone.

J: TRBJ1-2; size: -; V: TRBV30; D: TRBD1; CDR3: CAYKDPRDRGYYGYTF; DNA: TGTGCATACAAAGACCCCCGGGACAGGGGGTACTATGGCTACACCTTC
J: TRBJ2-1; size: once; V: TRBV6-5; D: TRBD2; CDR3: CASSLREDAYNVQFF; DNA: TGTGCCAGCAGTTTGCGGGAGGACGCCTACAATGTGCAGTTCTTC
J: TRBJ1-3; size: once; V: TRBV6-6; D: -; CDR3: CDSSYSGTGKSSGKTIYF; DNA: TGTGACAGCAGTTACTCGGGCACAGGAAAAAGCTCTGGAAAGACCATATATTTT
J: TRBJ2-1; size: once; V: TRBV12-3/TRBV12-4; D: -; CDR3: CANRQGAGYNEQFF; DNA: TGTGCCAACAGACAAGGGGCGGGGTATAATGAGCAGTTCTTC
J: TRBJ1-5; size: -; V: TRBV28; D: -; CDR3: CASRTLRNNSDQPQHF; DNA: TGTGCCAGCAGAACACTCCGGAATAATAGCGATCAACCCCAGCATTTT
J: TRBJ2-7; size: -; V: TRBV6-1; D: -; CDR3: CASSTDRSPILRKQYF; DNA: TGTGCCAGCAGTACTGACAGGTCACCAATTCTACGCAAGCAGTACTTC
J: TRBJ2-3; size: -; V: TRBV10-2; D: TRBD2; CDR3: CANSELQGLANADTQYF; DNA: TGCGCCAACAGTGAGTTACAGGGACTAGCTAACGCAGATACGCAGTATTTT
J: TRBJ2-7; size: -; V: TRBV4-2; D: -; CDR3: CTSSLWAADKLEQYF; DNA: TGTACCAGCAGCCTATGGGCAGCGGACAAGCTCGAGCAGTACTTC
J: TRBJ1-4; size: -; V: TRBV6-5; D: -; CDR3: CANSRSWTNEKQFF; DNA: TGTGCCAACAGCCGTAGTTGGACTAATGAAAAACAGTTTTTT
J: TRBJ1-4; size: -; V: TRBV12-3/TRBV12-4; D: -; CDR3: CASKLTDHNEKLFF; DNA: TGTGCCAGCAAACTGACAGATCATAATGAAAAACTGTTTTTT
J: TRBJ1-2; size: once; V: TRBV6-8; D: -; CDR3: CASSYSASAYRMSYGYTF; DNA: TGTGCCAGTAGTTACTCGGCGAGTGCGTACAGGATGAGCTATGGCTACACCTTC
J: TRBJ2-3; size: -; V: TRBV12-3/TRBV12-4; D: TRBD2; CDR3: CASSSRTSEVTDTQYF; DNA: TGTGCAAGCAGTTCGAGGACTAGCGAGGTCACAGATACGCAGTATTTT
J: TRBJ2-7; size: -; V: TRBV6-1; D: -; CDR3: CVSRRGPSTYEQYF; DNA: TGTGTCAGCCGCCGGGGCCCGAGCACCTACGAGCAGTACTTC